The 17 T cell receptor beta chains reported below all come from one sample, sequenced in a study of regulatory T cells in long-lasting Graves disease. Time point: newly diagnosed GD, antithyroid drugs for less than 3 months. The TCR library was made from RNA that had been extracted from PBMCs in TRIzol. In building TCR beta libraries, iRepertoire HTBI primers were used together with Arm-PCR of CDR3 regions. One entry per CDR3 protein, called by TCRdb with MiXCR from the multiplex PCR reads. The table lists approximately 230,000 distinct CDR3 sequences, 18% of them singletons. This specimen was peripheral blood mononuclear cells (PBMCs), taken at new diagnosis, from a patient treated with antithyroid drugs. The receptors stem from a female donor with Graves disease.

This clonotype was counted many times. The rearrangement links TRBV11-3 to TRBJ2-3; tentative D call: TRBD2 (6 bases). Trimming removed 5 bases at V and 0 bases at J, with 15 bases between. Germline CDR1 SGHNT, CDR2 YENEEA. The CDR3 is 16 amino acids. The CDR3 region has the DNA TGTGCCAGCAGCCTGGGGACTTTTTCTAGCACAGATACGCAGTATTTT. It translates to CASSLGTFSSTDTQYF.

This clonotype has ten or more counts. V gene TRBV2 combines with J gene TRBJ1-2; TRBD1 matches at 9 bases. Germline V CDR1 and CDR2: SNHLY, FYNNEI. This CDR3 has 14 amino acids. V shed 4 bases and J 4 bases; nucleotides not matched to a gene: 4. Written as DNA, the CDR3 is TGTGCCAGCAGTGGCCACAGGGGGCTCTATGGCTACACCTTC. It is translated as CASSGHRGLYGYTF.

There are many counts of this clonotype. CDR3 sequence reads: CASSFPTSGSGTDTQYF. The CDR3 DNA reads TGTGCCAGCAGTTTTCCGACTAGCGGGAGTGGTACAGATACGCAGTATTTT. The chain combines TRBV12-3 or TRBV12-4 with TRBJ2-3; TRBD2 agrees at 12 bases. The CDR3 runs 17 residues. V was clipped by 3 bases and J by 3 bases; unmatched bases: 7.

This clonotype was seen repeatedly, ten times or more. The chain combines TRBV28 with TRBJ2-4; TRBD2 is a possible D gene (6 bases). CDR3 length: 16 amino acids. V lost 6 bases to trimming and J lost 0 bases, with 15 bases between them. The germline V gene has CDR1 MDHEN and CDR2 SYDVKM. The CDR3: CASSLGGARAKNIQYF. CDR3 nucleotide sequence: TGTGCCAGCAGCCTCGGGGGAGCGAGAGCCAAAAACATTCAGTACTTC.

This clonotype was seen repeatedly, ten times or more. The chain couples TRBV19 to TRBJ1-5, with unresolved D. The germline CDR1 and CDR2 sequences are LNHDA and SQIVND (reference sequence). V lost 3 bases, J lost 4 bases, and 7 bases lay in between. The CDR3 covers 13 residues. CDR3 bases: TGTGCCAGTAGTATCTCCGGAAATCAGCCCCAGCATTTT. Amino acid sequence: CASSISGNQPQHF. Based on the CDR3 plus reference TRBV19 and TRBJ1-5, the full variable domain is DGGITQSPKYLFRKEGQNVTLSCEQNLNHDAMYWYRQDPGQGLRLIYYSQIVNDFQKGDIAEGYSVSREKKESFPLTVTSAQKNPTAFYLCASSISGNQPQHFGDGTRLSIL.

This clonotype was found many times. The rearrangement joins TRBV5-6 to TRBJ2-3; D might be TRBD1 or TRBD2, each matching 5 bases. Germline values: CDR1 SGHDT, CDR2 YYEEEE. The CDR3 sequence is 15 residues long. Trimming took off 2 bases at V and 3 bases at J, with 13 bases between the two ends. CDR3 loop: CASSFVRDGTDTQYF. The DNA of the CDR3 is TGTGCCAGCAGCTTTGTACGGGACGGAACAGATACGCAGTATTTT. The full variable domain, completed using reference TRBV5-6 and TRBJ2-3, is DAGVTQSPTHLIKTRGQQVTLRCSPKSGHDTVSWYQQALGQGPQFIFQYYEEEERQRGNFPDRFSGHQFPNYSSELNVNALLLGDSALYLCASSFVRDGTDTQYFGPGTRLTVL.

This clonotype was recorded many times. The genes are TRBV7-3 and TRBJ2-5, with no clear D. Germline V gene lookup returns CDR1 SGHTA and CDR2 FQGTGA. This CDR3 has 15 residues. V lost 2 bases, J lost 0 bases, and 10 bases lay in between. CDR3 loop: CASSLGVGYQETQYF. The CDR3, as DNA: TGTGCCAGCAGCTTAGGGGTCGGGTACCAAGAGACCCAGTACTTC. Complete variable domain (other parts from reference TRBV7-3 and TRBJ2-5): GAGVSQTPSNKVTEKGKYVELRCDPISGHTALYWYRQSLGQGPEFLIYFQGTGAADDSGLPNDRFFAVRPEGSVSTLKIQRTERGDSAVYLCASSLGVGYQETQYFGPGTRLLVL.

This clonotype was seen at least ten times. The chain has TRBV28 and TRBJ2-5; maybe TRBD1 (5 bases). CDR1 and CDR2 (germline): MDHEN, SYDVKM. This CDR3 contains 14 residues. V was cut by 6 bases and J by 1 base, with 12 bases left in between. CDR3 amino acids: CASRATGAQETQYF. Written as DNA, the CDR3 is TGTGCCAGCAGGGCAACAGGAGCCCAAGAGACCCAGTACTTC.

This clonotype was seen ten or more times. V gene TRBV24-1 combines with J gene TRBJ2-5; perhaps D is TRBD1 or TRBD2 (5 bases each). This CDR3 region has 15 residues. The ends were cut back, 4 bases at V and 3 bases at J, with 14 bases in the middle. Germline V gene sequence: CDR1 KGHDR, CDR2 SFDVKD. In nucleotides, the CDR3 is TGTGCCACCAGTGACACCTGGGACCGAGAAGAGACCCAGTACTTC. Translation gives CATSDTWDREETQYF.

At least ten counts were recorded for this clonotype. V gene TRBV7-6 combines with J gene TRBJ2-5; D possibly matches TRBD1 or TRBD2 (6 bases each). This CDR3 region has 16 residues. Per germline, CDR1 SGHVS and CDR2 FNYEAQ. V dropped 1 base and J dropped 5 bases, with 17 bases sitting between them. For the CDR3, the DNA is TGTGCCAGCAGCTTAGTGGGGGGCGATGGTTCCGAGACCCAGTACTTC. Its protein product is CASSLVGGDGSETQYF. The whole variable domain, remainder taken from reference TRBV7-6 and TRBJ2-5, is GAGVSQSPRYKVTKRGQDVALRCDPISGHVSLYWYRQALGQGPEFLTYFNYEAQQDKSGLPNDRFSAERPEGSISTLTIQRTEQRDSAMYRCASSLVGGDGSETQYFGPGTRLLVL.

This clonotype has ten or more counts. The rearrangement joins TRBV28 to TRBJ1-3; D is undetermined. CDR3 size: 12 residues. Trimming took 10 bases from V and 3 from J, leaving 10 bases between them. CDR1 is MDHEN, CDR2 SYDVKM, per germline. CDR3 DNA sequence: TGTGCCACCCGGACCCTTGGAAACACCATATATTTT. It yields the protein CATRTLGNTIYF.

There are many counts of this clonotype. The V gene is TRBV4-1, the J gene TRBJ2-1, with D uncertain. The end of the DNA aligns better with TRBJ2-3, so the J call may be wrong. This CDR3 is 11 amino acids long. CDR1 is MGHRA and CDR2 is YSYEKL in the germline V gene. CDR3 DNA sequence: TGCGCCAGCAGCCAAGCGACCCAGCAGTATTTT. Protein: CASSQATQQYF.

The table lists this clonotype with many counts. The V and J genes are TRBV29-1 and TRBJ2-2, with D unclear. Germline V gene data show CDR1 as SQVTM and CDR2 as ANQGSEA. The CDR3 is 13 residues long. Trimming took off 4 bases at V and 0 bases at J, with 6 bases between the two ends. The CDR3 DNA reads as TGCAGCGTTGTTCTCACGAACACCGGGGAGCTGTTTTTT. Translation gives CSVVLTNTGELFF.

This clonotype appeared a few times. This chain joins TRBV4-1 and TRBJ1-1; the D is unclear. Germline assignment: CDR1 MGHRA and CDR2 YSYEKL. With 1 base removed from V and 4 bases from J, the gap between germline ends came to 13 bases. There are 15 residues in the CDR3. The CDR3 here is CASSQGDVGFTEAFF. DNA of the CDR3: TGCGCCAGCAGCCAAGGGGATGTGGGGTTCACTGAAGCTTTCTTT.

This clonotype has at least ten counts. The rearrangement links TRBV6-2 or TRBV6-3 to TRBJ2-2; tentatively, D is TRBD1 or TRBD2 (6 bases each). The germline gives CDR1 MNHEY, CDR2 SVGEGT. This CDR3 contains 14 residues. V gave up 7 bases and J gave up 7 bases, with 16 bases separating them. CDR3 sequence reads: CASNEGGGFGELFF. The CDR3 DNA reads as TGTGCCAGCAACGAGGGGGGAGGCTTCGGGGAGCTGTTTTTT.

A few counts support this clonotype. The CDR3 region is CASSSAGPLGEQYF. In DNA form, the CDR3 reads TGTGCCAGCAGCTCAGCCGGCCCCCTTGGCGAGCAGTACTTC. The V call is TRBV7-8, the J call TRBJ2-7; D is unresolved. Trimming removed 4 bases at V and 6 bases at J, with 16 bases between. This CDR3 contains 14 residues. Looked up from germline, CDR1 is SGHVS and CDR2 is FQNEAQ.

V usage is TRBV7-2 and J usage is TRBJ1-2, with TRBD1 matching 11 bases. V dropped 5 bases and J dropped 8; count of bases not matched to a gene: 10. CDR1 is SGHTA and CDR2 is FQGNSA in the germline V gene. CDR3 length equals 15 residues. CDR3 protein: CASSRTGTGGYGYTF. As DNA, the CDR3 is TGTGCCAGCAGCCGAACCGGGACAGGGGGATACGGCTACACCTTC.